This T cell receptor beta chain was obtained from a study of blood T cell repertoires in COVID-19. About the study: The study drew acute and convalescent COVID-19 samples from the United States, Italy and Spain.

Those who participated ranged in age from about 18 to 89 years and resided in about 24 US areas. Each participant's cohort was designated according to participant-reported clinical history. This clone was seen at least ten times. V lost 2 bases to trimming and J lost 6 bases; unmatched junction nucleotides: 6. CDR1 SNHLY and CDR2 FYNNEI come from the germline V gene. The CDR3 contains 14 residues. Original processing notes: Reference gene primer amplification gave nucleated cell count estimates. Profiled with immunoSEQ multiplex PCR; TCRdb holds only in-frame clones, not every one. V, J and clone size are taken as reported in that table, and D and trimming were inferred from the DNA itself. The repertoire holds around 200,000 clones, approximately 85% seen once, with 5% to 7% in the top ten.

The chain links TRBV2 to TRBJ1-1; 7 bases agree with TRBD1. This sequence was found in a man aged 35 to 55 with acute COVID-19. The sequenced sample consisted of PBMCs or T cells enriched from blood (not recorded which). The CDR3 sequence: CASSERTGPPEAFF. The CDR3 nucleotides read TGTGCCAGCAGTGAAAGGACAGGCCCCCCTGAAGCTTTCTTT.